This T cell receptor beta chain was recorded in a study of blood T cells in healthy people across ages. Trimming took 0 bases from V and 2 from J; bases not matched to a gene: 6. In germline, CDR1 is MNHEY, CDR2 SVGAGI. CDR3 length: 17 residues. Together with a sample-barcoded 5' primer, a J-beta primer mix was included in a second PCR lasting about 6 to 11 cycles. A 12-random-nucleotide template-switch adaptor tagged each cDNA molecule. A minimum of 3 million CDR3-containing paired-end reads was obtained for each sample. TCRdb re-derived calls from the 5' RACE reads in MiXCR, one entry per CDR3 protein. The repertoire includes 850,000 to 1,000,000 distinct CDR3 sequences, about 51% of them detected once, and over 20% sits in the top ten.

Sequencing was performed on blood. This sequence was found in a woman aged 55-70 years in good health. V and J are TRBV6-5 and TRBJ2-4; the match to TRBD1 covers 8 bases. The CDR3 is CASSYSAGGQSKNIQYF. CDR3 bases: TGTGCCAGCAGTTACTCGGCAGGGGGCCAGTCCAAAAACATTCAGTACTTC.